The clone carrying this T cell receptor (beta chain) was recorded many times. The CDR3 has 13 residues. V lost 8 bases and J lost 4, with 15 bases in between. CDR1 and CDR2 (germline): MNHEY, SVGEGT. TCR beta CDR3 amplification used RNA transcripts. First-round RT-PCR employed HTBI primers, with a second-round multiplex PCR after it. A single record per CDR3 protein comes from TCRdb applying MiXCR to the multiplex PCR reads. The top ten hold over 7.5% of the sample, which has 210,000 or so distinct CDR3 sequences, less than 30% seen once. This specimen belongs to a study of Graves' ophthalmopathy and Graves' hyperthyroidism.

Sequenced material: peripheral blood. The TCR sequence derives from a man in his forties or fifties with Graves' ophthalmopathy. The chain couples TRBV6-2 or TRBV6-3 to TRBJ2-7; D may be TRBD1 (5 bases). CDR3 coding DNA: TGTGCCAGCCGTGGACCAGGGATGTACGAGCAGTACTTC. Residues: CASRGPGMYEQYF.